The 6 T cell receptor beta chains reported below all come from one sample, sequenced in a study of T cells expressing NK-cell markers. TCRdb derives one entry per CDR3 protein from the 5' RACE reads, leaving out DNA. Here the sample table reports about 170,000 distinct CDR3 sequences. The sample consisted of blood T cells: a sorted CD56 or NKG2C T cell subset, CD4+ or CD8+ T cells, or bulk PBMC T cells (not recorded which). These receptors were taken from a man aged 18-75 years in good health.

The CDR3 here is CASNVGESLPTDTQYF. V and J are TRBV2 and TRBJ2-3; absent DNA, TCRdb's TRBD1 call cannot be checked. Germline V gene sequence: CDR1 SNHLY, CDR2 FYNNEI. The CDR3 covers 16 residues.

The J gene is TRBJ2-1, the V gene TRBV5-1; the D call from TCRdb, TRBD2, cannot be confirmed without DNA. The CDR3 contains 14 residues. Germline V gene sequence: CDR1 SGHRS, CDR2 YFSETQ. Here the CDR3 reads CASSLVRGGEEQFF.

The genes are TRBV29-1 and TRBJ2-1. Germline V gene data show CDR1 as SQVTM and CDR2 as ANQGSEA. This CDR3 comprises 11 residues. CDR3 loop: CSVLLDSGQFF.

The CDR3 sequence is CASSLAPVVDYGYTF. The rearrangement joins TRBV7-9 to TRBJ1-2. The germline CDR1 and CDR2 sequences are SEHNR and FQNEAQ (reference sequence). CDR3 length: 15 residues. The variable domain in full, with the rest retrieved from reference TRBV7-9 and TRBJ1-2, is DTGVSQNPRHKITKRGQNVTFRCDPISEHNRLYWYRQTLGQGPEFLTYFQNEAQLEKSRLLSDRFSAERPKGSFSTLEIQRTEQGDSAMYLCASSLAPVVDYGYTFGSGTRLTVV.

The chain is built from TRBV30 and TRBJ1-5. The CDR3 totals 14 residues. The germline V gene has CDR1 GTSNPN and CDR2 SVGIG (reference sequence). This CDR3 reads CAWGTGVGNQPQHF.

V and J are TRBV5-5 and TRBJ2-5; TCRdb lists TRBD1, though no DNA is available to test this call. CDR3 size: 15 residues. Germline V lookup: CDR1 SGHKS, CDR2 YYEKEE (reference sequence). The CDR3 loop reads CASSWGTVGSETQYF.